A single sample is the source of the 22 T cell receptor beta chains below, sequenced in a study of T cell responses to AZD1222 COVID-19 vaccine. Assay used: immunoSEQ multiplex PCR; TCRdb lists only in-frame clones, some missing. The profile shows 75,000 to 90,000 clones, over 75% of them singletons. The starting material was peripheral blood, obtained 28 days after the second AZD1222 dose. Receptors originate from an adult who received the AZD1222 COVID-19 vaccine.

This sequence joins TRBV4-3 and TRBJ1-6; D possibly corresponds to TRBD1 (5 bases). The V gene's germline CDR1 is LGHNA and CDR2 YSLEER. This CDR3 comprises 18 residues. V gave up 0 bases and J gave up 10 bases, with 22 bases separating them. For the CDR3, the DNA is TGCGCCAGCAGCCAAGATCCGGGGGAACCCGCGAGGAGCTCACCCCTCCACTTT. Protein sequence: CASSQDPGEPARSSPLHF.

The chain combines TRBV7-2 with TRBJ1-2; D not certain. Trimming took off 2 bases at V and 4 bases at J, with 11 bases between the two ends. The germline V gene encodes CDR1 SGHTA and CDR2 FQGNSA. This CDR3 is built from 14 residues. As DNA, the CDR3 is TGTGCCAGCAGCTTAAATGGGATGGGCTATGGCTACACCTTC. Translating it yields CASSLNGMGYGYTF.

This chain links TRBV12-3 or TRBV12-4 with TRBJ2-7; D gene unclear. The V end lost 5 bases, the J end lost 2 bases, and 7 bases lay between the germline ends. This CDR3 has 12 amino acids. The CDR3 protein is CASSHGTYEQYV. CDR3 nucleotides: TGTGCCAGCAGTCATGGGACCTACGAGCAGTACGTC.

V is TRBV5-4 and J is TRBJ2-7, with D uncertain. Trimming removed 0 bases from V and 4 bases from J, with 8 bases in between. Germline-derived CDR1 and CDR2 are SGHNT and YYREEE (reference sequence). The CDR3 has 13 amino acids. CDR3 sequence reads: CASSLGGLYEQYF. Here the CDR3 DNA reads TGTGCCAGCAGCTTGGGGGGTCTTTACGAGCAGTACTTC.

The chain is built from TRBV7-2 and TRBJ1-1; perhaps TRBD1 as D (5 bases). CDR1 and CDR2 (germline): SGHTA, FQGNSA. Between the trimmed V and J ends, which lost 3 bases and 2 bases, there was a span of 10 bases. This CDR3 spans 14 amino acids. CDR3 nucleotides: TGTGCCAGCAGCTTTAGGCAGGGAAACACTGAAGCTTTCTTT. It translates to CASSFRQGNTEAFF.

V is TRBV15 and J is TRBJ2-2; D gene unclear. Trimming cost V 1 base and J 4 bases, with 13 bases left between them. The CDR3 has 16 amino acids. Per germline, CDR1 LNHNV and CDR2 YYDKDF (reference sequence). CDR3 region: CATSRGLDGATGELFF. The CDR3 region has the DNA TGTGCCACCAGCAGAGGCCTGGACGGAGCCACCGGGGAGCTGTTTTTT. Together with reference TRBV15 and TRBJ2-2, the CDR3 gives the full variable domain: DAMVIQNPRYQVTQFGKPVTLSCSQTLNHNVMYWYQQKSSQAPKLLFHYYDKDFNNEADTPDNFQSRRPNTSFCFLDIRSPGLGDTAMYLCATSRGLDGATGELFFGEGSRLTVL.

The chain couples TRBV28 to TRBJ2-2; 7 bases fit TRBD1. The germline V gene encodes CDR1 MDHEN and CDR2 SYDVKM. The CDR3 has 15 amino acids. The trim removed 3 bases at V and 0 bases at J, leaving 1 base unmatched. The CDR3 sequence: CASSFDRANTGELFF. The CDR3 DNA reads TGTGCCAGCAGTTTCGACAGGGCGAACACCGGGGAGCTGTTTTTT.

This rearrangement joins TRBV5-1 to TRBJ2-1; D possibly corresponds to TRBD1 (5 bases). Germline CDR1 SGHRS, CDR2 YFSETQ. Trimming removed 0 bases at V and 3 bases at J, with 7 bases between. The CDR3 sequence is 14 residues long. Here the CDR3 reads CASSLVGVYNEQFF. Written as DNA, the CDR3 is TGCGCCAGCAGCTTGGTAGGGGTCTACAATGAGCAGTTCTTC.

This sequence joins TRBV19 and TRBJ2-5, with D perhaps matching TRBD2 (6 bases). V was clipped by 6 bases and J by 3 bases, with 17 bases between them. Germline V lookup: CDR1 LNHDA, CDR2 SQIVND (reference sequence). This CDR3 has 15 residues. The CDR3 nucleotides read TGTGCCAGTAGCCTGATGGGTAGCGGCAAAGAGACCCAGTACTTC. Amino acid sequence: CASSLMGSGKETQYF.

For this clone: Germline is not matched at one junction end, which may reflect a read error. The chain joins TRBV2 to TRBJ1-1; D is possibly TRBD1 (6 bases). CDR1 is SNHLY and CDR2 is FYNNEI in the germline V gene. The CDR3 loop spans 13 amino acids. CDR3 in amino acids: CASIETWGAEAFF. CDR3 DNA: TGTGCCAGCATTGAAACGTGGGGGGCCGAAGCTTTCTTT.

The chain has TRBV4-2 and TRBJ1-3, with 10 bases aligning to TRBD1. The CDR3 loop spans 15 amino acids. Per the germline V gene, CDR1 is LGHNA and CDR2 is YNFKEQ. V lost 4 bases, J lost 4 bases, and 4 bases stayed unmatched. The CDR3 protein is CASSPTGGAGNTIYF. The CDR3 DNA reads as TGTGCCAGCAGCCCGACAGGGGGCGCAGGAAACACCATATATTTT.

The J gene is TRBJ1-6, the V gene TRBV28; the D is unclear. The germline gives CDR1 MDHEN, CDR2 SYDVKM. The CDR3 has 13 residues. The V gene lost 7 bases and the J gene lost 6 bases, with 10 bases spanning the gap. CDR3 coding DNA: TGTGCCAGCAACCTACAGCTTAATTCACCCCTCCACTTT. It yields the protein CASNLQLNSPLHF.

This rearrangement joins TRBV6-2 or TRBV6-3 to TRBJ2-7; possible D gene TRBD2, 5 bases. The CDR3 contains 19 residues. V was pared by 0 bases and J by 1 base, with 22 bases between. The germline V gene has CDR1 MNHEY and CDR2 SVGEGT. The CDR3 DNA sequence: TGTGCCAGCAGTTACTCGACGGCATCCGGGAAAATCTCGTCCTACGAGCAGTACGTC. Residues: CASSYSTASGKISSYEQYV.

The chain uses TRBV29-1 and TRBJ2-7; D perhaps matches TRBD1 (6 bases). Germline CDR1 and CDR2: SQVTM and ANQGSEA. With 4 bases removed from V and 0 bases from J, the gap between germline ends came to 16 bases. This CDR3 region has 15 residues. Here the CDR3 reads CSVVSGTRSSYEQYF. The DNA for the CDR3 is TGCAGCGTTGTGTCGGGGACAAGGAGCTCCTACGAGCAGTACTTC.

The rearrangement uses TRBV28 and TRBJ1-2; 7 bases are a match to TRBD1. Germline V lookup: CDR1 MDHEN, CDR2 SYDVKM. V gave up 6 bases and J gave up 8 bases; unmatched junction bases: 18. CDR3 length equals 16 residues. The CDR3 sequence: CASSPGQVSLSNGYTF. DNA for the CDR3: TGTGCCAGCAGCCCTGGACAGGTCTCTCTCTCTAACGGCTACACCTTC.

A remark on this clone: The same CDR3 can be traced to other DNA sequences in this sample. The chain joins TRBV27 to TRBJ1-3; D is ambiguous. Germline CDR1 MNHEY, CDR2 SMNVEV (reference sequence). V gave up 5 bases and J gave up 1 base, with 6 bases separating them. The CDR3 has 13 residues. The CDR3 region has the DNA TGTGCCAGCAGTCCCGATTCTGGAAACACCATATATTTT. It codes for CASSPDSGNTIYF.

V gene TRBV15 combines with J gene TRBJ1-2, with D hard to call. CDR3 size: 13 residues. V lost 4 bases, J lost 2 bases, and 8 bases lay in between. CDR1 LNHNV and CDR2 YYDKDF come from the germline V gene (reference sequence). The chain's CDR3 is CATSKNRNYGYTF. The CDR3 DNA follows: TGTGCCACCAGCAAGAACAGAAACTATGGCTACACCTTC.

The J gene is TRBJ2-7, the V gene TRBV6-2 or TRBV6-3, with TRBD2 matching over 7 bases. The V gene's germline CDR1 is MNHEY and CDR2 SVGEGT. The length of the CDR3 is 16 residues. The trim removed 0 bases at V and 1 base at J, leaving 6 bases unmatched. CDR3 in amino acids: CASSYSSGVRSYEQYF. The CDR3 DNA follows: TGTGCCAGCAGTTACTCGAGCGGGGTCAGATCCTACGAGCAGTACTTC.

The V call is TRBV11-2, the J call TRBJ2-3; D remains ambiguous. CDR3 length: 14 amino acids. Germline CDR1 is SGHAT and CDR2 is FQNNGV. The ends were cut back, 1 base at V and 4 bases at J, with 9 bases in the middle. The CDR3 DNA reads TGTGCCAGCAGCTTAGCCGAGTTAGCAGATACGCAGTATTTT. Encoded protein: CASSLAELADTQYF. Together with reference TRBV11-2 and TRBJ2-3, the CDR3 gives the full variable domain: EAGVAQSPRYKIIEKRQSVAFWCNPISGHATLYWYQQILGQGPKLLIQFQNNGVVDDSQLPKDRFSAERLKGVDSTLKIQPAKLEDSAVYLCASSLAELADTQYFGPGTRLTVL.

The V and J genes are TRBV6-1 and TRBJ2-7, with unresolved D. Per the germline V gene, CDR1 is MNHNS and CDR2 is SASEGT. V lost 0 bases and J 3 bases, leaving 12 bases between the germline ends. The length of the CDR3 is 15 residues. The CDR3 loop reads CASSEAPNVGYEQYV. DNA of the CDR3: TGTGCCAGCAGTGAAGCCCCAAACGTGGGCTACGAGCAGTACGTC.

This chain connects TRBV3-1 (or the pseudogene TRBV3-2) to TRBJ2-1, with D hard to call. The CDR3 has 13 amino acids. V shed 4 bases and J shed 9 bases, with 13 bases lying between them. Germline assignment: CDR1 LGHDT and CDR2 YNNKEL (reference sequence). CDR3: CASSPDSYGEQFF. CDR3 bases: TGTGCCAGCAGCCCAGACTCTTACGGTGAGCAGTTCTTC.

V is TRBV3-1 (or the pseudogene TRBV3-2) and J is TRBJ2-4, with D perhaps given as TRBD1 or TRBD2 (7 bases each). The CDR3 extends over 17 amino acids. Trimming left V 1 base short and J 0 bases short, with 13 bases between. CDR1 and CDR2 from the germline V gene are LGHDT and YNNKEL (reference sequence). CDR3 loop: CASSQAGGTVAKNIQYF. The DNA of the CDR3 is TGTGCCAGCAGCCAAGCCGGGGGGACAGTAGCCAAAAACATTCAGTACTTC.